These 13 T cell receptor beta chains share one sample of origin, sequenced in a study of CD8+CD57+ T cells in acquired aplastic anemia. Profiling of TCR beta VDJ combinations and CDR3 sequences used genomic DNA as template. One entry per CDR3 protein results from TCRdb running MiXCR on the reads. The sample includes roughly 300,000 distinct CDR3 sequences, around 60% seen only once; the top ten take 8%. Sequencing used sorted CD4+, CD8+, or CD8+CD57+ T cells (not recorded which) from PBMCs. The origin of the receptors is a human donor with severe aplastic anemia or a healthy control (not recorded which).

The CDR3 is CASSVGGGGLYEQYF. CDR3 DNA sequence: TGTGCCAGCAGCGTAGGTGGCGGGGGGTTGTACGAGCAGTACTTC. J is TRBJ2-7 and V is TRBV9; 8 nucleotides agree with TRBD2. CDR1 is SGDLS, CDR2 YYNGEE, per germline. This CDR3 comprises 15 residues. V gave up 0 bases and J gave up 4 bases; unmatched junction bases: 6.

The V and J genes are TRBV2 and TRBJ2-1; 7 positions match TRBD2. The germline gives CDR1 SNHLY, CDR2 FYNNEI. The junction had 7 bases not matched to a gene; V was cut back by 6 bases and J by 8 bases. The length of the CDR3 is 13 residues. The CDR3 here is CASRGEGWHEQFF. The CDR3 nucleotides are TGTGCCAGCAGAGGGGAGGGTTGGCATGAGCAGTTCTTC.

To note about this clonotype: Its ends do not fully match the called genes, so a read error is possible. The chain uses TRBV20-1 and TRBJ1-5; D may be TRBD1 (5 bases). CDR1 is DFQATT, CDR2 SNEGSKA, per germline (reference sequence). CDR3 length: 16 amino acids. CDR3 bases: TGCGGTGCTAAGGTAAAGGGGTTAGGAAGCGATCAGCCCCAGCATTTT. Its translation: CGAKVKGLGSDQPQHF.

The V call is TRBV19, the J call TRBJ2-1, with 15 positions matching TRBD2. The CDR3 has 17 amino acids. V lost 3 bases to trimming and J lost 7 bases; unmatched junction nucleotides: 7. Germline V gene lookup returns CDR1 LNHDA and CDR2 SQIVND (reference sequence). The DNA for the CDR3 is TGTGCCAGTAGTATGCTCGGACTAGCGGGGGGGGGGAATGAGCAGTTCTTC. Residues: CASSMLGLAGGGNEQFF.

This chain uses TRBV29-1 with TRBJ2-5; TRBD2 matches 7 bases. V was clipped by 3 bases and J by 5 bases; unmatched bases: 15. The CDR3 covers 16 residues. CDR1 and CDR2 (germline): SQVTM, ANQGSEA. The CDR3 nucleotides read TGCAGCGTTGAGGCCAGCAGTTTTGGGCGGGGGGAGACCCAGTACTTC. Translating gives CSVEASSFGRGETQYF.

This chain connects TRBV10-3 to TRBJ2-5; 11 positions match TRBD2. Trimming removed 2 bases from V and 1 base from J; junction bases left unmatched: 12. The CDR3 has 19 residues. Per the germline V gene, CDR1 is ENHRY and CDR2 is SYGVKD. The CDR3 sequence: CAISETIAGGGGIQETQYF. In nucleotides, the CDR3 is TGTGCCATCAGTGAGACGATAGCGGGGGGGGGGGGGATCCAAGAGACCCAGTACTTC.

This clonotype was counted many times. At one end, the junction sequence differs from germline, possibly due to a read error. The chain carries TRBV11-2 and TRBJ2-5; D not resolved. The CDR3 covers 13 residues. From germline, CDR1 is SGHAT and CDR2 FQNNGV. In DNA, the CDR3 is TGTGCCAGCAGTCGACCGGGCTCAGAGGCCCAGTACTTC. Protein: CASSRPGSEAQYF.

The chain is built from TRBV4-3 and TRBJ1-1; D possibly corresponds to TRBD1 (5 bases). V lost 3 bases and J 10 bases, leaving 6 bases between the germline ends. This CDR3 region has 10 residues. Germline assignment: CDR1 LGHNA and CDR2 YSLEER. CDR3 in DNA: TGCGCCAGCAGCCAGGGGGGAGCTTTCTTT. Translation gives CASSQGGAFF.

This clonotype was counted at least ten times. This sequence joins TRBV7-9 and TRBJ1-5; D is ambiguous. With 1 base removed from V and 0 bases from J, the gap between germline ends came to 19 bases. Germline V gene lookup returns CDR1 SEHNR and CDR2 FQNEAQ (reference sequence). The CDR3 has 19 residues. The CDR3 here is CASSLDLSWGTYSNQPQHF. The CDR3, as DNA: TGTGCCAGCAGCTTAGACTTATCTTGGGGAACTTATAGCAATCAGCCCCAGCATTTT.

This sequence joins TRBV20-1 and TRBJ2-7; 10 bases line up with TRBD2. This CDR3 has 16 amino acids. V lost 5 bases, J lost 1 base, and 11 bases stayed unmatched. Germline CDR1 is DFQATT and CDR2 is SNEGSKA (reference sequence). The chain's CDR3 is CSAWGASGSVSYEQYF. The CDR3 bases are TGCAGTGCTTGGGGGGCTAGCGGGAGCGTATCCTACGAGCAGTACTTC.

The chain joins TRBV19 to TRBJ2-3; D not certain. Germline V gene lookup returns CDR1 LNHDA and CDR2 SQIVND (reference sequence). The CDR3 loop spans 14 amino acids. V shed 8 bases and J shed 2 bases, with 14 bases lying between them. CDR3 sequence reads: CASDIGRNTDTQYF. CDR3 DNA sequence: TGTGCCAGTGACATCGGCCGGAACACAGATACGCAGTATTTT.

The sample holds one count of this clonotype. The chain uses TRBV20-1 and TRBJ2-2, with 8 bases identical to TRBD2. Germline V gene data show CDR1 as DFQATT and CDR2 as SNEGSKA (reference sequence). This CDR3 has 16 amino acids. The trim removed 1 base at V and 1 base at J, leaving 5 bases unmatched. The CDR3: CSARALAGKNTGELFF. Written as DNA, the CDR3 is TGCAGTGCTAGAGCCTTAGCGGGGAAGAACACCGGGGAGCTGTTTTTT.

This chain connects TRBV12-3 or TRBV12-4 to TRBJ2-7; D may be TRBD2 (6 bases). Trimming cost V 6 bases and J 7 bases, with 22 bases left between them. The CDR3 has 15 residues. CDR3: CASSPAGTFGGEQYF. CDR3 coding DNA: TGTGCCAGCAGCCCCGCCGGGACTTTTGGGGGTGAGCAGTACTTC.